This T cell receptor (beta chain) was identified in a study of CD8 T cells in ankylosing spondylitis. Study conclusions and caveats: Disease-associated clonotypes exhibited CD8+ identity and were relatively infrequent in peripheral blood. Blood of patients with ankylosing spondylitis appeared to be characterized by a TCR beta motif of about 8 highly homologous variants.

Libraries for TCR beta were made by quantitative 5'-RACE with molecular barcodes. Via MiXCR, TCRdb re-called the 5' RACE reads, giving one row per CDR3 protein. There are 250,000 to 350,000 distinct CDR3 sequences in the sample; 15% to 20% occur only once, and less than 9% lies in the top ten. Turning to this clonotype: What it binds is not known.

The CDR3 is 14 residues long. V lost 5 bases and J lost 4, with 12 bases in between. Germline assignment: CDR1 SNHLY and CDR2 FYNNEI. V and J are TRBV2 and TRBJ1-5; no definite D call. Source material: blood, either unsorted or a sorted T cell fraction (not recorded which). This TCR came from a male donor with ankylosing spondylitis or in good health (not recorded which). CDR3 sequence: CASSPGMENQPQHF. Written as DNA, the CDR3 is TGTGCCAGCAGTCCGGGGATGGAAAATCAGCCCCAGCATTTT.